The subject of this entry is one T cell receptor beta chain. Its antigen remains unknown. This sample is drawn from a study of lymphopenia after photon versus proton radiotherapy. Germline CDR1 and CDR2: SGHAT and FQNNGV. This CDR3 is 15 amino acids long. J gave up 8 bases and V 4 bases, and 7 bases lay outside the gene matches. The protocol was immunoSEQ multiplex PCR, while the TCRdb copy is restricted to in-frame clones and leaves out a portion. The table shows 75,000 to 90,000 clones, with around four fifths occurring only once. The study's findings and limits: After the lymphocyte nadir, photon-treated repertoires showed oligoclonal expansion, especially of CD8+ Temra cells.

This receptor was obtained from a man in his 60s with pancreatic cancer. The gene calls are TRBV11-2 and TRBJ1-4; TRBD1 matches 10 bases. Sequenced material: peripheral blood, taken from a patient treated with proton-based radiotherapy. CDR3 residues: CASSSDRGYLEKLFF. In DNA, the CDR3 is TGTGCCAGCAGCTCGGACAGGGGGTACCTAGAAAAACTGTTTTTT.